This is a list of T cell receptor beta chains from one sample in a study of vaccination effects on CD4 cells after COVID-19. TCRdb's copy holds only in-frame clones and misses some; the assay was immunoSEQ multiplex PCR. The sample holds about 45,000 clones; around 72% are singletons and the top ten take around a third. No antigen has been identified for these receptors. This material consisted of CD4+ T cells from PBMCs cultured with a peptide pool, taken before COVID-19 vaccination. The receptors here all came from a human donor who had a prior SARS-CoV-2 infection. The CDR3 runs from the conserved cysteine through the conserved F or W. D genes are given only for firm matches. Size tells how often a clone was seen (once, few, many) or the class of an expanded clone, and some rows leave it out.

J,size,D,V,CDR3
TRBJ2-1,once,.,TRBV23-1,CASSHRGTAYNEQFF
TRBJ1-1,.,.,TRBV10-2,CASSKLDTEAFF
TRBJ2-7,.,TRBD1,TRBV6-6,CASSTGGAAEQYF
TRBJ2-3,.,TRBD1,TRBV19,CASSTGTDLTDTQYF
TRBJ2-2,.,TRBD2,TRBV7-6,CASSLLYGGGAPGELFF
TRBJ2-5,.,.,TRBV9,CASSVGHTEETQYF
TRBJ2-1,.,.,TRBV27,CASKGASDYLFF
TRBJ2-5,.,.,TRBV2,CASSEGRTRETQYF
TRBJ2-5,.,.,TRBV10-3,CAISGKQDRHRIQETQYF
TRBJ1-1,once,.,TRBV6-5,CASSDRSFHTEAFF
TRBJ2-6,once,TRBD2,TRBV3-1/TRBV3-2,CASSHVILAGAGANVLTF